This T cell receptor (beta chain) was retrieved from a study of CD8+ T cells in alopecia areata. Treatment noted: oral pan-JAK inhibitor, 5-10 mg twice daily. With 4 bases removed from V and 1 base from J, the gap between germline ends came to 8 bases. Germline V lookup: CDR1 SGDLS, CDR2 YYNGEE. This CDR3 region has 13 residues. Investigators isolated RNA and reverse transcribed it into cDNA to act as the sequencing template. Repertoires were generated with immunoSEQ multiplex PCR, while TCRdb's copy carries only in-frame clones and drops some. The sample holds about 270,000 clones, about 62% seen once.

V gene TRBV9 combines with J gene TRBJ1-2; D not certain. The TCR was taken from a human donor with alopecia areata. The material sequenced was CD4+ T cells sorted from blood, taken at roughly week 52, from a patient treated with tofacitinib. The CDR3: CASSTQINYGYTF. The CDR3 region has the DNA TGTGCCAGCAGCACACAAATTAACTATGGCTACACCTTC. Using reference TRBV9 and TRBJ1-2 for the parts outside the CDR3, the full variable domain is DSGVTQTPKHLITATGQRVTLRCSPRSGDLSVYWYQQSLDQGLQFLIQYYNGEERAKGNILERFSAQQFPDLHSELNLSSLELGDSALYFCASSTQINYGYTFGSGTRLTVV.